The 14 T cell receptor beta chains below come from one sample, sequenced in a study of shared clonotypes between healthy human individuals. TCRdb's table, derived via immunoSEQ multiplex PCR, lists solely in-frame clones and lacks some. The data hold over 1.5 million clones, with around 98% observed a single time. Source material: naive CD4+ T cells sorted from blood. Sample subset: CD45RA+ positively selected. These TCRs come from a man in his thirties or forties in good health.

The chain links TRBV25-1 to TRBJ1-1, with D perhaps TRBD1 (6 bases). The germline V gene has CDR1 MGHDK and CDR2 SYGVNS. The CDR3 has 14 amino acids. The V gene lost 6 bases and the J gene lost 10 bases, with 21 bases spanning the gap. CDR3 protein: CASRVGASEAGAFF. In DNA form, the CDR3 reads TGTGCCAGCAGGGTGGGGGCAAGTGAGGCCGGAGCTTTCTTT.

V usage is TRBV28 and J usage is TRBJ1-5; possibly TRBD1 for D (5 bases). The CDR3 sequence is 14 residues long. Germline-derived CDR1 and CDR2 are MDHEN and SYDVKM. V dropped 6 bases and J dropped 6 bases, with 15 bases sitting between them. CDR3 sequence (DNA): TGTGCCAGCAGGGGACGAGAAGTAGCTCAGCCCCAGCATTTT. As protein: CASRGREVAQPQHF.

The CDR3 here is CASSLWGGNEQFF. CDR3 sequence (DNA): TGTGCCAGCAGCTTGTGGGGGGGAAATGAGCAGTTCTTC. V is TRBV5-8 and J is TRBJ2-1; 7 bases align to TRBD2. This CDR3 is 13 amino acids long. In germline, CDR1 is SGHTS, CDR2 YDEGEE. The trim removed 1 base at V and 7 bases at J, leaving 2 bases unmatched. Full variable domain (outside the CDR3, taken from reference TRBV5-8 and TRBJ2-1): EAGVTQSPTHLIKTRGQQATLRCSPISGHTSVYWYQQALGLGLQFLLWYDEGEERNRGNFPPRFSGRQFPNYSSELNVNALELEDSALYLCASSLWGGNEQFFGPGTRLTVL.

This CDR3 reads CASSLGGVRNTEAFF. CDR3 DNA: TGCGCCAGCAGCTTGGGGGGCGTCCGGAACACTGAAGCTTTCTTT. The chain carries TRBV5-1 and TRBJ1-1, with D perhaps TRBD1 (5 bases). Trimming took 0 bases from V and 1 from J, leaving 10 bases between them. In germline, CDR1 is SGHRS, CDR2 YFSETQ. The CDR3 sequence is 15 residues long.

V usage is TRBV6-1 and J usage is TRBJ1-5, with D tentatively TRBD1 (5 bases). The CDR3 has 15 amino acids. Looked up from germline, CDR1 is MNHNS and CDR2 is SASEGT. The V end was cut by 4 bases, the J end by 7 bases, with 17 bases between. In DNA, the CDR3 is TGTGCCAGCAGTGGGTTGACCCTGAGGGGACAGCCCCAGCATTTT. Translation: CASSGLTLRGQPQHF.

The rearrangement joins TRBV18 to TRBJ2-1, with D hard to call. Germline loops: CDR1 KGHSH, CDR2 LQKENI. This CDR3 contains 12 residues. The V end was cut by 4 bases, the J end by 2 bases, with 3 bases between. CDR3 bases: TGTGCCAGCTCACTTACCTACAATGAGCAGTTCTTC. Protein sequence: CASSLTYNEQFF.

The V gene is TRBV9, the J gene TRBJ2-3; D gene ambiguous. In germline, CDR1 is SGDLS, CDR2 YYNGEE. The CDR3 sequence is 14 residues long. The germline V and J ends were trimmed by 3 bases and 6 bases, with 14 bases remaining between them. The CDR3 is CASSASEMGDTQYF. CDR3 nucleotides: TGTGCCAGCAGCGCCAGCGAGATGGGCGATACGCAGTATTTT.

This chain joins TRBV29-1 and TRBJ2-7, with D perhaps matching TRBD2 (5 bases). Trimming left V 5 bases short and J 6 bases short, with 17 bases between. Germline V gene data show CDR1 as SQVTM and CDR2 as ANQGSEA. The CDR3 runs to 13 residues. In DNA form, the CDR3 reads TGCAGCGTTACTAGGGATACCCTAGGCGAGCAGTACTTC. This sequence encodes CSVTRDTLGEQYF.

V usage is TRBV25-1 and J usage is TRBJ2-3, with D perhaps matching TRBD1 or TRBD2 (6 bases each). Trimming removed 8 bases from V and 3 bases from J, with 9 bases in between. Germline CDR1 is MGHDK and CDR2 is SYGVNS. This CDR3 spans 12 amino acids. CDR3 region: CASRGPTDTQYF. Written as DNA, the CDR3 is TGTGCCAGCCGGGGGCCGACAGATACGCAGTATTTT.

The chain couples TRBV5-5 to TRBJ2-1; TRBD2 might be the D (5 bases). V was cut by 2 bases and J by 0 bases, with 12 bases left in between. Germline V gene lookup returns CDR1 SGHKS and CDR2 YYEKEE (reference sequence). The CDR3 runs to 16 residues. The DNA of the CDR3 is TGTGCCAGCAGCTTCCTTCCGGGGAGCTCCTACAATGAGCAGTTCTTC. Amino acids: CASSFLPGSSYNEQFF.

The rearrangement links TRBV5-6 to TRBJ2-3; D is ambiguous. The CDR3 is made up of 14 amino acids. The germline V gene has CDR1 SGHDT and CDR2 YYEEEE. V lost 4 bases and J 6 bases, leaving 15 bases between the germline ends. In DNA, the CDR3 is TGTGCCAGCAGCCCCGGCACCACATCGGATACGCAGTATTTT. It specifies CASSPGTTSDTQYF.

The J gene is TRBJ2-7, the V gene TRBV29-1, with D possibly called TRBD1 or TRBD2 (6 bases each). Trimming took off 7 bases at V and 4 bases at J, with 23 bases between the two ends. The germline CDR1 and CDR2 sequences are SQVTM and ANQGSEA. The CDR3 extends over 15 amino acids. CDR3 amino acids: CSAQGRLEGSYEQYF. In DNA, the CDR3 is TGCAGCGCCCAGGGGCGACTAGAGGGCTCGTACGAGCAGTACTTC.

The chain couples TRBV5-1 to TRBJ2-5; D might be TRBD2 (6 bases). CDR1 SGHRS and CDR2 YFSETQ come from the germline V gene. There are 16 residues in the CDR3. V was trimmed by 0 bases and J by 4 bases, leaving 16 bases between them. CDR3 nucleotide sequence: TGCGCCAGCAGCTTGGTGGGGGGTACCTCTGTAGAGACCCAGTACTTC. Amino acid sequence: CASSLVGGTSVETQYF.

This chain joins TRBV2 and TRBJ2-1; D is perhaps TRBD1 or TRBD2 (5 bases each). Trimming shortened V by 7 bases and J by 4 bases, and 14 bases separated the two germline ends. The V gene's germline CDR1 is SNHLY and CDR2 FYNNEI. The CDR3 has 14 residues. CDR3 residues: CASTRDQKYNEQFF. The CDR3 DNA is TGTGCCAGCACTCGGGACCAGAAGTACAATGAGCAGTTCTTC.